Following are 30 T cell receptor beta chains from one sample sequenced in a study of sequential checkpoint blockade in melanoma. Treatment given: randomized to nivolumab then ipilimumab (arm A) or the reverse (arm B). The table came from immunoSEQ multiplex PCR; TCRdb's copy has only in-frame clones and leaves some out. The sample has under 3,000 clones; about 15% are singletons. The sample was tumor tissue (inferred from file names), taken from a patient given nivolumab and ipilimumab in sequence. The receptors shown here come from a human donor with melanoma.

The rearrangement links TRBV5-1 to TRBJ2-5; possibly TRBD2 for D (7 bases). In germline, CDR1 is SGHRS, CDR2 YFSETQ. This CDR3 is built from 16 residues. V was trimmed by 4 bases and J by 0 bases, leaving 16 bases between them. CDR3 residues: CASSPFWGGHQETQYF. The CDR3 bases are TGCGCCAGCAGCCCCTTTTGGGGGGGCCACCAAGAGACCCAGTACTTC.

This rearrangement joins TRBV19 to TRBJ1-5, with 8 nucleotides matching TRBD1. The trim removed 5 bases at V and 3 bases at J, leaving 6 bases unmatched. There are 15 residues in the CDR3. CDR1 and CDR2 (germline): LNHDA, SQIVND (reference sequence). The CDR3, as DNA: TGTGCCAGTAGTTCGGACAGGGCCCACAATCAGCCCCAGCATTTT. It is translated as CASSSDRAHNQPQHF.

The chain joins TRBV6-8 to TRBJ2-3, with a possible D match to TRBD2 (6 bases). Germline CDR1 reads MNHGY; CDR2 reads SAAAGT. The CDR3 sequence is 13 residues long. The V end was cut by 4 bases, the J end by 5 bases, with 10 bases between. CDR3 sequence (DNA): TGTGCCAGCAGTTTTAGCGGCCTAGATACGCAGTATTTT. Amino acid sequence: CASSFSGLDTQYF.

The genes are TRBV11-3 and TRBJ2-7, with D possibly matching TRBD2 (7 bases). V lost 5 bases and J lost 2, with 19 bases in between. CDR1 and CDR2 (germline): SGHNT, YENEEA. The CDR3 is 16 amino acids. The CDR3 nucleotides are TGTGCCAGCAGCGGGGGGGCCACACTCAAAACCTACGAGCAGTACTTC. Its translation: CASSGGATLKTYEQYF. The full variable domain, its missing parts supplied by reference TRBV11-3 and TRBJ2-7, is EAGVVQSPRYKIIEKKQPVAFWCNPISGHNTLYWYLQNLGQGPELLIRYENEEAVDDSQLPKDRFSAERLKGVDSTLKIQPAELGDSAVYLCASSGGATLKTYEQYFGPGTRLTVT.

This clone occurred a few times. This chain joins TRBV6-8 and TRBJ2-2; TRBD1 agrees at 7 bases. Germline values: CDR1 MNHGY, CDR2 SAAAGT. J lost 6 bases, V lost 5 bases, and 9 bases had no gene match. This CDR3 comprises 15 residues. The DNA of the CDR3 is TGTGCCAGCAGTGAGGTTACAGGGGAATCCGGGGAGCTGTTTTTT. Amino acids: CASSEVTGESGELFF.

This clone is medium-sized within its sample. The chain employs TRBV7-2 and TRBJ1-1; possibly TRBD1 for D (5 bases). The CDR3 is 13 amino acids. CDR1 and CDR2 from the germline V gene are SGHTA and FQGNSA. V dropped 1 base and J dropped 5 bases, with 8 bases sitting between them. The CDR3 sequence is CASSLGQGTEAFF. For the CDR3, the DNA is TGTGCCAGCAGCTTAGGGCAGGGAACTGAAGCTTTCTTT. Looking up the rest from reference TRBV7-2 and TRBJ1-1 gives the full variable domain: GAGVSQSPSNKVTEKGKDVELRCDPISGHTALYWYRQSLGQGLEFLIYFQGNSAPDKSGLPSDRFSAERTGGSVSTLTIQRTQQEDSAVYLCASSLGQGTEAFFGQGTRLTVV.

This clone was found a few times. The gene calls are TRBV18 and TRBJ1-1, with D unclear. This CDR3 has 15 amino acids. Per the germline V gene, CDR1 is KGHSH and CDR2 is LQKENI. V lost 4 bases, J lost 6 bases, and 18 bases lay in between. CDR3 DNA sequence: TGTGCCAGCTCACTACTTCTTCGGTTGGACGCTGAAGCTTTCTTT. Translation: CASSLLLRLDAEAFF.

In this sample, this clone is medium-sized (0.01 to 0.1%). The chain is built from TRBV9 and TRBJ2-1, with D perhaps matching TRBD1 (6 bases). The V gene lost 2 bases and the J gene lost 3 bases, with 18 bases spanning the gap. The CDR3 extends over 17 amino acids. Germline assignment: CDR1 SGDLS and CDR2 YYNGEE. The CDR3 nucleotides are TGTGCCAGCAGCGTTCCCGTTTCAGGGGCTAACTACAATGAGCAGTTCTTC. Translating gives CASSVPVSGANYNEQFF.

Of note for this clone: One junction end disagrees with the germline gene, perhaps due to a read error. The J gene is TRBJ1-5, the V gene TRBV6-8, with 10 nucleotides matching TRBD1. The length of the CDR3 is 17 residues. CDR1 is MNHGY and CDR2 is SAAAGT in the germline V gene. CDR3 sequence: CAISGPPGTGGNQPQHF. DNA of the CDR3: TGTGCCATCAGTGGCCCCCCCGGGACAGGGGGCAATCAGCCCCAGCATTTT.

The genes are TRBV6-8 and TRBJ1-5; D might be TRBD1 (6 bases). CDR3 length: 13 amino acids. With 6 bases removed from V and 7 bases from J, the gap between germline ends came to 13 bases. The germline V gene has CDR1 MNHGY and CDR2 SAAAGT. CDR3 region: CASSEGDGQPQHF. The CDR3 bases are TGTGCCAGCAGCGAGGGGGACGGCCAGCCCCAGCATTTT.

The V gene is TRBV11-3, the J gene TRBJ2-5, with TRBD2 matching over 7 bases. The CDR3 sequence is 14 residues long. Trimming at V came to 2 bases and at J to 4 bases, leaving 4 bases not matched to a gene. CDR1 and CDR2 (germline): SGHNT, YENEEA. The CDR3 sequence: CASSLNSGLETQYF. Here the CDR3 DNA reads TGTGCCAGCAGCTTAAATAGCGGGCTAGAGACCCAGTACTTC.

This clone was seen a few times. The chain uses TRBV9 and TRBJ2-3; D remains unclear. Germline CDR1 is SGDLS and CDR2 is YYNGEE. The germline V and J ends were trimmed by 0 bases and 0 bases, with 14 bases remaining between them. The CDR3 contains 17 residues. CDR3 amino acids: CASSVGLNSPSTDTQYF. Written as DNA, the CDR3 is TGTGCCAGCAGCGTAGGGTTGAACAGCCCTAGCACAGATACGCAGTATTTT. The complete variable domain, with remaining parts taken from reference TRBV9 and TRBJ2-3, reads DSGVTQTPKHLITATGQRVTLRCSPRSGDLSVYWYQQSLDQGLQFLIQYYNGEERAKGNILERFSAQQFPDLHSELNLSSLELGDSALYFCASSVGLNSPSTDTQYFGPGTRLTVL.

This clone has more than one count but fewer than ten. The V call is TRBV5-1, the J call TRBJ1-1; 9 positions agree with TRBD1. V lost 2 bases, J lost 6 bases, and 8 bases stayed unmatched. The CDR3 is 15 residues long. The germline gives CDR1 SGHRS, CDR2 YFSETQ. The CDR3 protein is CASSFTGTGFSEAFF. The CDR3 region has the DNA TGCGCCAGCAGCTTTACCGGGACAGGGTTTTCTGAAGCTTTCTTT. The whole variable domain, remainder taken from reference TRBV5-1 and TRBJ1-1, is KAGVTQTPRYLIKTRGQQVTLSCSPISGHRSVSWYQQTPGQGLQFLFEYFSETQRNKGNFPGRFSGRQFSNSRSEMNVSTLELGDSALYLCASSFTGTGFSEAFFGQGTRLTVV.

This clone was seen repeatedly, ten times or more. V is TRBV11-3 and J is TRBJ2-7; 9 bases line up with TRBD1. Germline loops: CDR1 SGHNT, CDR2 YENEEA. There are 14 residues in the CDR3. V dropped 5 bases and J dropped 3; count of bases not matched to a gene: 5. This chain's CDR3 is CASSTTGGSYEQYF. DNA of the CDR3: TGTGCCAGCAGCACGACAGGGGGAAGCTACGAGCAGTACTTC.

This clone is medium-sized by share. V gene TRBV11-3 combines with J gene TRBJ1-1, with D unclear. Trimming pared 2 bases from V and 4 bases from J, leaving 11 bases between. This CDR3 region has 14 residues. The V gene's germline CDR1 is SGHNT and CDR2 YENEEA. The CDR3 loop reads CASSLSGMGTEAFF. CDR3 nucleotides: TGTGCCAGCAGCTTATCAGGAATGGGCACTGAAGCTTTCTTT.

The rearrangement links TRBV29-1 to TRBJ1-1; 7 bases are a match to TRBD1. Trimming cost V 7 bases and J 6 bases; bases outside gene matches: 11. The V gene's germline CDR1 is SQVTM and CDR2 ANQGSEA. There are 13 residues in the CDR3. The CDR3 DNA follows: TGCAGCGACCGGACAGGTCTGGTGGCTGAAGCTTTCTTT. Protein: CSDRTGLVAEAFF.

This clone showed up just once. V gene TRBV12-5 combines with J gene TRBJ1-2; maybe TRBD1 (6 bases). Deletions cut 5 bases from V and 8 bases from J, with 24 bases between. There are 16 residues in the CDR3. Germline assignment: CDR1 LGHNT and CDR2 FRNRAP. CDR3 amino acids: CASGSTTGGASHGYTF. The CDR3 region has the DNA TGTGCTAGTGGTAGTACAACCGGGGGGGCGAGTCACGGCTACACCTTC.

This clone was seen only a few times. The chain joins TRBV6-8 to TRBJ1-1; the D gene is possibly TRBD1 (5 bases). The germline V and J ends were trimmed by 10 bases and 0 bases, with 12 bases remaining between them. The germline gives CDR1 MNHGY, CDR2 SAAAGT. The CDR3 covers 13 residues. CDR3 DNA sequence: TGTGCCATCAGGGAGACAGTGAACACTGAAGCTTTCTTT. It codes for CAIRETVNTEAFF.

By sample fraction, this clone is medium-sized. The genes are TRBV11-3 and TRBJ2-2, with D possibly matching TRBD1 (6 bases). Germline CDR1 is SGHNT and CDR2 is YENEEA. CDR3 length: 15 amino acids. V lost 7 bases and J lost 4, with 16 bases in between. As DNA, the CDR3 is TGTGCCAGCACCTCGGGCAGGGGTATCACCGGGGAGCTGTTTTTT. Protein sequence: CASTSGRGITGELFF.

The V gene is TRBV30, the J gene TRBJ1-1, with D maybe TRBD1 (6 bases). V lost 0 bases, J lost 1 base, and 9 bases lay in between. The CDR3 length is 14 residues. Germline lookup yields CDR1 GTSNPN and CDR2 SVGIG (reference sequence). CDR3 nucleotide sequence: TGTGCCTGGAGTGTACAGGGTTGGAACACTGAAGCTTTCTTT. It encodes CAWSVQGWNTEAFF. Based on the CDR3 plus reference TRBV30 and TRBJ1-1, the full variable domain is SQTIHQWPATLVQPVGSPLSLECTVEGTSNPNLYWYRQAAGRGLQLLFYSVGIGQISSEVPQNLSASRPQDRQFILSSKKLLLSDSGFYLCAWSVQGWNTEAFFGQGTRLTVV.

This clone has a handful of counts. The rearrangement joins TRBV6-8 to TRBJ2-3; no clear D gene. Germline loops: CDR1 MNHGY, CDR2 SAAAGT. V dropped 2 bases and J dropped 4 bases, with 7 bases sitting between them. The CDR3 runs to 13 residues. This CDR3 is CASSYRSPDTQYF. CDR3 DNA: TGTGCCAGCAGTTACCGCTCACCAGATACGCAGTATTTT.

V and J are TRBV4-1 and TRBJ2-7; 10 nucleotides match TRBD1. This CDR3 has 15 residues. The V and J ends lost 1 base and 4 bases, in that order; junction bases with no gene match: 4. Per the germline V gene, CDR1 is MGHRA and CDR2 is YSYEKL. CDR3 sequence: CASSQVGQGGYEQYF. CDR3 DNA: TGCGCCAGCAGCCAAGTAGGACAGGGGGGTTACGAGCAGTACTTC.

The chain has TRBV5-1 and TRBJ2-5, with 8 bases aligning to TRBD1. Germline V gene lookup returns CDR1 SGHRS and CDR2 YFSETQ. The CDR3 has 16 residues. Losses at the gene ends were 0 bases for V and 4 bases for J; bases not matched to a gene: 8. Here the CDR3 DNA reads TGCGCCAGCAGCTTGGGGAATCAGGGGGCGGGAGAGACCCAGTACTTC. Its protein is CASSLGNQGAGETQYF.

This clone has a handful of counts. The J gene is TRBJ2-7, the V gene TRBV6-8; tentatively, D is TRBD1 or TRBD2 (5 bases each). The ends were cut back, 8 bases at V and 0 bases at J, with 17 bases in the middle. From germline, CDR1 is MNHGY and CDR2 SAAAGT. There are 15 residues in the CDR3. CDR3: CASLWGAGSSYEQYF. DNA for the CDR3: TGTGCCAGCCTATGGGGCGCAGGGAGCTCCTACGAGCAGTACTTC.

The rearrangement joins TRBV6-8 to TRBJ2-7, with D tentatively TRBD1 or TRBD2 (5 bases each). CDR3 length: 14 residues. Trimming took off 6 bases at V and 3 bases at J, with 15 bases between the two ends. The germline gives CDR1 MNHGY, CDR2 SAAAGT. The CDR3 sequence: CASRTRDGHYEQYF. Here the CDR3 DNA reads TGTGCCAGCAGGACCCGGGACGGACACTACGAGCAGTACTTC.

This clone was recorded a few times. The chain joins TRBV6-8 to TRBJ2-3; 7 bases line up with TRBD2. The CDR3 has 15 amino acids. Germline V gives CDR1 MNHGY, CDR2 SAAAGT. V lost 6 bases and J lost 0; bases outside the gene matches: 6. The CDR3 protein is CASSFKRGSTDTQYF. CDR3 nucleotide sequence: TGTGCCAGCAGCTTTAAGCGGGGAAGCACAGATACGCAGTATTTT.

The J gene is TRBJ1-4, the V gene TRBV6-1; no firm D call. Germline lookup yields CDR1 MNHNS and CDR2 SASEGT. This CDR3 spans 15 amino acids. Trimming shortened V by 1 base and J by 4 bases, and 10 bases separated the two germline ends. The CDR3 is CASSEVLHGNEKLFF. In nucleotides, the CDR3 is TGTGCCAGCAGTGAAGTTTTGCACGGTAATGAAAAACTGTTTTTT.

This clone was counted only a few times. This sequence joins TRBV12-5 and TRBJ1-2; TRBD1 matches 8 bases. The CDR3 extends over 12 amino acids. Germline loops: CDR1 LGHNT, CDR2 FRNRAP. The chain's CDR3 is CASGQGNYGYTF. The CDR3 coding sequence is TGTGCCAGCGGACAGGGAAACTATGGCTACACCTTC.

This clone counts as medium-sized. V gene TRBV11-3 combines with J gene TRBJ1-3; D ambiguous. Germline CDR1 and CDR2: SGHNT and YENEEA. V lost 5 bases to trimming and J lost 0 bases, with 14 bases between them. The CDR3 length is 16 residues. CDR3 sequence reads: CASSTGGFSSGNTIYF. The CDR3 coding sequence is TGTGCCAGCAGCACCGGCGGGTTCAGCTCTGGAAACACCATATATTTT.

By share, this clone ranks as medium-sized. The CDR3 bases are TGTGCCAGCAGCCAGGTCGGACACGATGAAAAACTGTTTTTT. Translation gives CASSQVGHDEKLFF. The gene calls are TRBV11-3 and TRBJ1-4; a weak D match, TRBD1 (5 bases). The germline CDR1 and CDR2 sequences are SGHNT and YENEEA. The CDR3 spans 14 residues. V shed 5 bases and J shed 6 bases, with 13 bases lying between them.